Shown below are 21 T cell receptor beta chains from a single sample sequenced in a study of blood T cell repertoires in COVID-19. The repertoire was sequenced with immunoSEQ multiplex PCR; TCRdb's copy has only in-frame clones and lacks some. The repertoire holds about 60,000 clones, with roughly 87% as singletons. The sequencing input was peripheral blood. These receptors were taken from a human donor with acute or convalescent COVID-19. The donor label of this sample is uncertain.

This clone was picked up one time. The rearrangement joins TRBV7-3 to TRBJ2-7; possibly TRBD2 for D (7 bases). Germline lookup yields CDR1 SGHTA and CDR2 FQGTGA. This CDR3 is built from 15 residues. Trimming left V 5 bases short and J 2 bases short, with 16 bases between. In nucleotides, the CDR3 is TGTGCCAGCAGCCGAGGGGGGGGGACAACCTACGAGCAGTACTTC. Protein sequence: CASSRGGGTTYEQYF.

The chain joins TRBV6-5 to TRBJ1-1; D is possibly TRBD1 (6 bases). Deletions cut 3 bases from V and 9 bases from J, with 11 bases between. The CDR3 totals 12 residues. Germline assignment: CDR1 MNHEY and CDR2 SVGAGI. The CDR3 loop reads CASSYSGEKAFF. CDR3 DNA: TGTGCCAGCAGTTATTCAGGGGAGAAAGCTTTCTTT.

The rearrangement joins TRBV30 to TRBJ1-2; D might be TRBD1 (6 bases). Germline lookup yields CDR1 GTSNPN and CDR2 SVGIG (reference sequence). Trimming took off 6 bases at V and 1 base at J, with 18 bases between the two ends. The CDR3 contains 15 residues. The CDR3 nucleotides are TGTGCCTGTAGGGGCAGAGGGGGATATAACTATGGCTACACCTTC. This encodes CACRGRGGYNYGYTF.

The gene calls are TRBV19 and TRBJ1-1, with 7 nucleotides matching TRBD1. V shed 6 bases, J shed 4 bases, and the junction held 8 bases outside the gene matches. The CDR3 has 14 amino acids. CDR1 LNHDA and CDR2 SQIVND come from the germline V gene (reference sequence). DNA of the CDR3: TGTGCCAGTAGCTACAGGGGTGACGGCACTGAAGCTTTCTTT. Translation: CASSYRGDGTEAFF. Complete variable domain (other parts from reference TRBV19 and TRBJ1-1): DGGITQSPKYLFRKEGQNVTLSCEQNLNHDAMYWYRQDPGQGLRLIYYSQIVNDFQKGDIAEGYSVSREKKESFPLTVTSAQKNPTAFYLCASSYRGDGTEAFFGQGTRLTVV.

The chain links TRBV25-1 to TRBJ2-5, with 12 positions matching TRBD2. This CDR3 region has 15 residues. J was trimmed by 5 bases and V by 5 bases; bases with no gene match: 6. Germline loops: CDR1 MGHDK, CDR2 SYGVNS. The CDR3: CASSPLAGGSETQYF. DNA for the CDR3: TGTGCCAGCAGTCCACTAGCGGGGGGCAGTGAGACCCAGTACTTC.

This clone was observed a single time. The chain couples TRBV28 to TRBJ2-3, with TRBD2 matching 8 bases. Germline values: CDR1 MDHEN, CDR2 SYDVKM. The CDR3 is made up of 14 amino acids. Trimming took 3 bases from V and 2 from J; bases not matched to a gene: 1. The CDR3: CASSLRGVTDTQYF. CDR3 sequence (DNA): TGTGCCAGCAGTTTGCGGGGGGTCACAGATACGCAGTATTTT.

This chain uses TRBV5-1 with TRBJ1-4, with D hard to call. This CDR3 has 12 residues. Germline assignment: CDR1 SGHRS and CDR2 YFSETQ. V gave up 3 bases and J gave up 3 bases, with 3 bases separating them. This CDR3 is CASSSANEKLFF. The DNA of the CDR3 is TGCGCCAGCAGCTCAGCTAATGAAAAACTGTTTTTT.

The gene calls are TRBV19 and TRBJ2-5; D perhaps matches TRBD1 (6 bases). The CDR3 sequence is 16 residues long. The germline gives CDR1 LNHDA, CDR2 SQIVND (reference sequence). Trimming took 1 base from V and 3 from J, leaving 15 bases between them. CDR3 sequence: CASSIGRTDTKETQYF. CDR3 coding DNA: TGTGCCAGTAGTATAGGAAGGACAGATACTAAAGAGACCCAGTACTTC.

The V gene is TRBV10-3, the J gene TRBJ2-7, with TRBD2 identical over 10 bases. J was trimmed by 3 bases and V by 8 bases; bases with no gene match: 7. The CDR3 totals 14 residues. Looked up from germline, CDR1 is ENHRY and CDR2 is SYGVKD. The CDR3 region is CAISGASGSYEQYF. The DNA for the CDR3 is TGTGCCATCTCCGGTGCTAGCGGGAGCTACGAGCAGTACTTC.

Only a few counts were recorded for this clone. This rearrangement joins TRBV28 to TRBJ1-4; a weak D match, TRBD1 (5 bases). The CDR3 contains 16 residues. Trimming pared 0 bases from V and 2 bases from J, leaving 10 bases between. From germline, CDR1 is MDHEN and CDR2 SYDVKM. Here the CDR3 DNA reads TGTGCCAGCAGTTTATGGGGGCCAGGTACTAATGAAAAACTGTTTTTT. Its translation: CASSLWGPGTNEKLFF.

The chain couples TRBV10-3 to TRBJ2-5; 7 positions agree with TRBD1. The CDR3 spans 14 residues. Trimming took 0 bases from V and 5 from J; bases not matched to a gene: 3. Germline CDR1 reads ENHRY; CDR2 reads SYGVKD. CDR3 coding DNA: TGTGCCATCAGTGAGTCTAGGGGGCCGGAGACCCAGTACTTC. It specifies CAISESRGPETQYF.

The genes are TRBV6-5 and TRBJ1-2; the D is unclear. Deletions cut 6 bases from V and 1 base from J, with 12 bases between. Germline V gene lookup returns CDR1 MNHEY and CDR2 SVGAGI. The CDR3 has 14 residues. The CDR3 nucleotides read TGTGCCAGCAGAGGGCGGGGAATTAACTATGGCTACACCTTC. It specifies CASRGRGINYGYTF.

This chain joins TRBV19 and TRBJ1-5, with 9 bases lining up with TRBD1. The CDR3 is 15 residues long. Trimming took 1 base from V and 7 from J; bases not matched to a gene: 5. Looked up from germline, CDR1 is LNHDA and CDR2 is SQIVND (reference sequence). The CDR3 reads CASSIVGDRGQPQHF. Here the CDR3 DNA reads TGTGCCAGTAGTATAGTGGGAGACAGGGGGCAGCCCCAGCATTTT.

This chain links TRBV4-2 with TRBJ1-3, with TRBD1 as a possible D gene (5 bases). The V end was cut by 0 bases, the J end by 0 bases, with 15 bases between. The CDR3 runs to 18 residues. Germline V lookup: CDR1 LGHNA, CDR2 YNFKEQ. The CDR3: CASSQDNSQGFSGNTIYF. The CDR3 coding sequence is TGTGCCAGCAGCCAAGACAACTCTCAGGGTTTCTCTGGAAACACCATATATTTT.

The V and J genes are TRBV5-5 and TRBJ2-1; D is possibly TRBD2 (5 bases). Between the trimmed V and J ends, which lost 4 bases and 2 bases, there was a span of 19 bases. The CDR3 has 17 residues. Germline V gives CDR1 SGHKS, CDR2 YYEKEE (reference sequence). CDR3 amino acids: CASSVRRTRGTYNEQFF. In DNA, the CDR3 is TGTGCCAGCAGCGTTAGAAGAACTCGAGGGACCTACAATGAGCAGTTCTTC.

The chain uses TRBV5-1 and TRBJ2-1; 12 nucleotides match TRBD2. V lost 4 bases to trimming and J lost 6 bases; unmatched junction nucleotides: 11. This CDR3 region has 17 residues. The V gene's germline CDR1 is SGHRS and CDR2 YFSETQ. CDR3 residues: CASSLAGGPQGGNEQFF. The CDR3 DNA is TGCGCCAGCAGCCTAGCGGGAGGGCCCCAAGGGGGCAATGAGCAGTTCTTC.

The J gene is TRBJ2-3, the V gene TRBV12-2; the D segment call TRBD1 is taken from the table without a DNA check. TRBV12-2 is labeled a pseudogene. The CDR3 runs 15 residues. This CDR3 reads CASRETGFRTDTQYF. The CDR3 DNA follows: TGTGCAAGTCGGGAGACAGGGTTTAGGACAGATACGCAGTATTTT.

This clone was observed a few times. V usage is TRBV2 and J usage is TRBJ1-1; the match to TRBD1 covers 8 bases. The CDR3 is 14 residues long. Per germline, CDR1 SNHLY and CDR2 FYNNEI. V was clipped by 6 bases and J by 4 bases; unmatched bases: 7. The CDR3 DNA is TGTGCCAGCAGCCCTAGGGACAGGTCCACTGAAGCTTTCTTT. Translation gives CASSPRDRSTEAFF.

This chain connects TRBV5-1 to TRBJ2-1; TRBD1 aligns across 7 bases. Germline V lookup: CDR1 SGHRS, CDR2 YFSETQ. This CDR3 region has 15 residues. Trimming at V came to 0 bases and at J to 6 bases, leaving 6 bases not matched to a gene. The CDR3 DNA reads as TGCGCCAGCAGCTTGGGTGTGGGACAGACCAATGAGCAGTTCTTC. Protein sequence: CASSLGVGQTNEQFF.

Only a few counts were recorded for this clone. The chain joins TRBV19 to TRBJ2-5; 9 bases align to TRBD1. The CDR3 has 16 amino acids. Germline V lookup: CDR1 LNHDA, CDR2 SQIVND (reference sequence). The junction had 9 bases not matched to a gene; V was cut back by 7 bases and J by 0 bases. Here the CDR3 reads CASKGQGPFHQETQYF. The CDR3 bases are TGTGCCAGTAAGGGACAGGGACCCTTTCACCAAGAGACCCAGTACTTC.

There are many counts of this clone. The chain employs TRBV3-1 (or the pseudogene TRBV3-2) and TRBJ2-1; 9 bases match TRBD2. Germline trimming cut 1 base from V and 7 bases from J; bases unmatched to any gene: 8. Germline V gives CDR1 LGHDT, CDR2 YNNKEL (reference sequence). CDR3 length: 16 amino acids. CDR3 coding DNA: TGTGCCAGCAGCCAAGCGCCTGCGGGGGGGCGGAATGAGCAGTTCTTC. Encoded protein: CASSQAPAGGRNEQFF.